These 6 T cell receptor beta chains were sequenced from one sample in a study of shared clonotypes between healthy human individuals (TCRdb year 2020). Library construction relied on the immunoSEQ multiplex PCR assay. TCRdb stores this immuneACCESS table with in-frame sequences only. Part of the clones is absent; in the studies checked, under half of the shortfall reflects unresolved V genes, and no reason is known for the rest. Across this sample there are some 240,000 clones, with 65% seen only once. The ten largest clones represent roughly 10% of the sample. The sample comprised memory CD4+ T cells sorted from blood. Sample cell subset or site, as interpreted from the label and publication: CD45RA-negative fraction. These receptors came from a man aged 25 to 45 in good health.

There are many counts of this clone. CDR3 sequence reads: CASSLIVSGFYNEQFF. The CDR3 DNA follows: TGTGCCAGCAGCTTAATCGTCTCGGGTTTCTACAATGAGCAGTTCTTC. The V call is TRBV11-2, the J call TRBJ2-1; no clear D gene. Germline V gives CDR1 SGHAT, CDR2 FQNNGV. Trimming cost V 2 bases and J 3 bases, with 14 bases left between them. This CDR3 is built from 16 residues.

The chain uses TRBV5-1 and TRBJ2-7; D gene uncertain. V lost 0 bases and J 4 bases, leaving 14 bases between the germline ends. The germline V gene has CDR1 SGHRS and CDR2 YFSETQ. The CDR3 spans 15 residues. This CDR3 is CASSLEFAGGYEQYF. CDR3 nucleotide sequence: TGCGCCAGCAGCTTGGAGTTCGCAGGTGGATACGAGCAGTACTTC.

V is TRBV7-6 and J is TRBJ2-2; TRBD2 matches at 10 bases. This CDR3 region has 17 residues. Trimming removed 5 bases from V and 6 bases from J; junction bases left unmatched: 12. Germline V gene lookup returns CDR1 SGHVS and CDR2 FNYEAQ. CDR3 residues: CASSPHSSGRGPGELFF. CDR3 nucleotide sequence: TGTGCCAGCAGCCCACACTCTAGCGGGAGAGGCCCCGGGGAGCTGTTTTTT.

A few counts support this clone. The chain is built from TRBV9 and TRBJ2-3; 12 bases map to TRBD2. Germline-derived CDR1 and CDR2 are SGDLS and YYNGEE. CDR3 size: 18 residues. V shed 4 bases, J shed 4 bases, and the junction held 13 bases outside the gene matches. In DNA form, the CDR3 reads TGTGCCAGCAGCCCACCACTGGCTAGCGGGAGGGTCGCAGATACGCAGTATTTT. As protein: CASSPPLASGRVADTQYF.

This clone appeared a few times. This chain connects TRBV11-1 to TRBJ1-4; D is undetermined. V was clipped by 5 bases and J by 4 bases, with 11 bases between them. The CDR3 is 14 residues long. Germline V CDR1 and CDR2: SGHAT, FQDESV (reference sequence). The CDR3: CASSRGEVNEKLFF. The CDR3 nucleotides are TGTGCCAGCAGCCGTGGAGAGGTTAATGAAAAACTGTTTTTT. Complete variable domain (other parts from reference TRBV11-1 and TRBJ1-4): EAEVAQSPRYKITEKSQAVAFWCDPISGHATLYWYRQILGQGPELLVQFQDESVVDDSQLPKDRFSAERLKGVDSTLKIQPAELGDSAMYLCASSRGEVNEKLFFGSGTQLSVL.

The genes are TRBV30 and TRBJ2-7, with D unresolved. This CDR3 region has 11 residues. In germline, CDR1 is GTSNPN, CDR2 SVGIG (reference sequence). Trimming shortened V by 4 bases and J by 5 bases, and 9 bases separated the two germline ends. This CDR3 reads CAWNWQHEQYF. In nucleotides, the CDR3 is TGTGCCTGGAATTGGCAACACGAGCAGTACTTC.